The 25 T cell receptor beta chains below were found in one sample sequenced in a study of blood T cell repertoires in COVID-19 (dated by TCRdb to the early 2020s). The library was generated by the immunoSEQ multiplex PCR assay. The table was pulled from immuneACCESS by TCRdb, which kept in-frame rearrangements only. Such tables lose some clones; where checked, under half of the loss comes from unresolved V genes, and the rest has no known cause. The table for this sample lists approximately 220,000 clones; 70% to 90% of them were counted only once. Together, the top ten hold 3% to 4.5% of the sample. Sequences were obtained from PBMCs or T cells enriched from blood (not recorded which). The receptors originated from a woman between 40 and 55 years old with acute COVID-19.

The chain joins TRBV7-8 to TRBJ2-2; 9 bases agree with TRBD1. CDR1 and CDR2 (germline): SGHVS, FQNEAQ. CDR3 length: 15 residues. V lost 5 bases and J lost 4; bases outside the gene matches: 5. In DNA, the CDR3 is TGTGCCAGCAGCCGGGACAGGGTCATCACCGGGGAGCTGTTTTTT. This gives the protein CASSRDRVITGELFF.

The rearrangement joins TRBV19 to TRBJ2-1, with 7 bases identical to TRBD2. The length of the CDR3 is 17 residues. Germline assignment: CDR1 LNHDA and CDR2 SQIVND (reference sequence). The ends lost 1 base at V and 0 bases at J; junction bases unmatched: 6. CDR3 in amino acids: CASSIATSASSYNEQFF. In DNA form, the CDR3 reads TGTGCCAGTAGTATAGCAACTAGCGCTAGCTCCTACAATGAGCAGTTCTTC.

This chain links TRBV6-4 with TRBJ2-7, with D unclear. The V and J ends lost 2 bases and 0 bases respectively, with 11 bases between them. This CDR3 has 15 amino acids. From germline, CDR1 is MRHNA and CDR2 SNTAGT. This chain's CDR3 is CASSDNGGVSYEQYF. The CDR3 coding sequence is TGTGCCAGCAGTGACAACGGCGGAGTCTCCTACGAGCAGTACTTC.

The V and J genes are TRBV7-3 and TRBJ2-1, with TRBD2 identical over 8 bases. Germline CDR1 reads SGHTA; CDR2 reads FQGTGA. With V trimmed by 5 bases and J by 7 bases, 10 bases remained unmatched. The CDR3 has 15 amino acids. The CDR3, as DNA: TGTGCCAGCAGCCGTCCGGGACTAGGTGAGAATGAGCAGTTCTTC. Protein: CASSRPGLGENEQFF.

Concerning this clone: Other DNA variants within this sample encode the same CDR3. CDR3 bases: TGTGCCAGCAGTTTTGGGGGGAATCAGCCCCAGCATTTT. Encoded protein: CASSFGGNQPQHF. The chain is built from TRBV27 and TRBJ1-5, with D possibly TRBD1 on 5 matching bases. The CDR3 extends over 13 amino acids. Germline V CDR1 and CDR2: MNHEY, SMNVEV (reference sequence). The germline V and J ends were trimmed by 3 bases and 4 bases, with 7 bases remaining between them.

This clone was detected a few times. The chain is built from TRBV6-6 and TRBJ1-6; 8 nucleotides line up with TRBD1. Germline loops: CDR1 MNHNY, CDR2 SVGAGI (reference sequence). The CDR3 length is 18 residues. Unmatched junction bases numbered 12, after V lost 5 bases and J lost 3 bases. The CDR3 sequence: CASSPGQVYRYYNSPLHF. The CDR3 DNA sequence: TGTGCCAGCAGTCCGGGACAGGTGTATAGATACTATAATTCACCCCTCCACTTT.

This clone showed up just a few times. The V call is TRBV3-1 (or the pseudogene TRBV3-2), the J call TRBJ1-5; D ambiguous. Germline CDR1 and CDR2: LGHDT and YNNKEL (reference sequence). Trimming took 0 bases from V and 7 from J, leaving 10 bases between them. The CDR3 extends over 14 amino acids. The CDR3: CASSQEGRSQPQHF. The DNA for the CDR3 is TGTGCCAGCAGCCAAGAGGGCAGATCCCAGCCCCAGCATTTT.

Only a few counts were recorded for this clone. The junction departs from germline at one end; a sequencing error may be responsible. The chain is built from TRBV6-2 or TRBV6-3 and TRBJ2-7; TRBD2 might be the D (6 bases). Per germline, CDR1 MNHEY and CDR2 SVGEGT. This CDR3 has 12 residues. The CDR3 nucleotides read TGTGCCAGCAGTTATGGGCGGGACGTAGGAAACTTC. It is translated as CASSYGRDVGNF.

This clone appeared a single time. The V call is TRBV19, the J call TRBJ1-2; D is ambiguous. This CDR3 has 15 residues. Germline CDR1 is LNHDA and CDR2 is SQIVND (reference sequence). Trimming pared 4 bases from V and 4 bases from J, leaving 16 bases between. In DNA form, the CDR3 reads TGTGCCAGTAGTACCCCGGGATCCTCTCTCTATGGCTACACCTTC. It yields the protein CASSTPGSSLYGYTF.

This clone has a handful of counts. The chain links TRBV27 to TRBJ2-7, with D hard to call. Germline V gene data show CDR1 as MNHEY and CDR2 as SMNVEV (reference sequence). The CDR3 is 15 amino acids. V was trimmed by 5 bases and J by 3 bases, leaving 17 bases between them. The CDR3 DNA sequence: TGTGCCAGCAGTCGAAACCTCGTCACTCTCTACGAGCAGTACTTC. Translated: CASSRNLVTLYEQYF.

This chain links TRBV7-9 with TRBJ2-2; 7 positions match TRBD2. The CDR3 is 14 amino acids. From germline, CDR1 is SEHNR and CDR2 FQNEAQ (reference sequence). V was pared by 5 bases and J by 7 bases, with 7 bases of the junction left unmatched. This chain's CDR3 is CASSLGVAGGELFF. The CDR3 bases are TGTGCCAGCAGCCTTGGAGTAGCGGGCGGGGAGCTGTTTTTT.

The V call is TRBV27, the J call TRBJ1-6, with a weak D call TRBD1 (5 bases). The V and J ends lost 6 bases and 5 bases respectively, with 14 bases between them. The CDR3 covers 15 residues. CDR1 and CDR2 (germline): MNHEY, SMNVEV (reference sequence). For the CDR3, the DNA is TGTGCCAGCAGCCCCCCCGGGACTGATAATTCACCCCTCCACTTT. Translated: CASSPPGTDNSPLHF.

The J gene is TRBJ2-1, the V gene TRBV29-1, with 14 bases matching TRBD2. This CDR3 contains 17 residues. Germline V gives CDR1 SQVTM, CDR2 ANQGSEA. V was pared by 7 bases and J by 1 base, with 9 bases of the junction left unmatched. CDR3 amino acids: CSASRTSGRSSYNEQFF. The CDR3 coding sequence is TGCAGCGCGTCCAGGACTAGCGGGAGGTCGTCCTACAATGAGCAGTTCTTC.

This clone was seen only a few times. The V gene is TRBV4-1, the J gene TRBJ1-5; TRBD1 might be the D (5 bases). With 0 bases removed from V and 6 bases from J, the gap between germline ends came to 9 bases. Looked up from germline, CDR1 is MGHRA and CDR2 is YSYEKL. The CDR3 has 14 residues. The CDR3 DNA is TGCGCCAGCAGCCAAGAAAGGGGTAGTCAGCCCCAGCATTTT. It codes for CASSQERGSQPQHF.

The chain carries TRBV28 and TRBJ1-1; the D gene is possibly TRBD1 (6 bases). V lost 1 base and J 5 bases, leaving 17 bases between the germline ends. This CDR3 is built from 16 residues. Germline V CDR1 and CDR2: MDHEN, SYDVKM. The CDR3 sequence is CASSLLGRGERTEAFF. As DNA, the CDR3 is TGTGCCAGCAGTTTATTGGGCAGGGGAGAACGGACTGAAGCTTTCTTT. The variable domain in full, with the rest retrieved from reference TRBV28 and TRBJ1-1, is DVKVTQSSRYLVKRTGEKVFLECVQDMDHENMFWYRQDPGLGLRLIYFSYDVKMKEKGDIPEGYSVSREKKERFSLILESASTNQTSMYLCASSLLGRGERTEAFFGQGTRLTVV.

The chain combines TRBV5-6 with TRBJ2-7; the D gene is possibly TRBD2 (6 bases). The CDR3 runs 14 residues. The germline V and J ends were trimmed by 6 bases and 1 base, with 14 bases remaining between them. Germline V lookup: CDR1 SGHDT, CDR2 YYEEEE. CDR3 sequence reads: CASTPVGGSYEQYF. CDR3 sequence (DNA): TGTGCCAGCACCCCGGTGGGGGGTTCCTACGAGCAGTACTTC.

A remark on this clone: This sample also contains other DNA sequences that code for the same CDR3. This chain connects TRBV2 to TRBJ1-3; no reliable D call. V was clipped by 2 bases and J by 4 bases, with 9 bases between them. CDR3 length: 14 residues. Per the germline V gene, CDR1 is SNHLY and CDR2 is FYNNEI. This CDR3 reads CASSERTVGNTIYF. DNA of the CDR3: TGTGCCAGCAGTGAAAGAACGGTGGGAAACACCATATATTTT.

J is TRBJ2-2 and V is TRBV4-1, with 8 bases that match TRBD1. V shed 1 base, J shed 5 bases, and the junction held 9 bases outside the gene matches. Germline CDR1 reads MGHRA; CDR2 reads YSYEKL. The CDR3 is 17 residues long. The CDR3 loop reads CASSQGRQGRRTGELFF. As DNA, the CDR3 is TGCGCCAGCAGCCAAGGACGACAGGGGCGTAGGACCGGGGAGCTGTTTTTT.

The rearrangement uses TRBV5-1 and TRBJ2-5; D perhaps matches TRBD1 (6 bases). The V end lost 0 bases, the J end lost 5 bases, and 14 bases lay between the germline ends. This CDR3 contains 15 residues. Germline CDR1 is SGHRS and CDR2 is YFSETQ. The chain's CDR3 is CASSLGQGSWETQYF. CDR3 in DNA: TGCGCCAGCAGCTTGGGTCAGGGGTCCTGGGAGACCCAGTACTTC.

The chain has TRBV18 and TRBJ1-1, with TRBD1 matching 8 bases. The CDR3 spans 15 residues. Per germline, CDR1 KGHSH and CDR2 LQKENI. V trimming: 0 bases; J trimming: 5 bases; junction bases outside the gene matches: 5. Here the CDR3 reads CASSPPQGASTEAFF. The CDR3 coding sequence is TGTGCCAGCTCACCACCTCAGGGGGCAAGTACTGAAGCTTTCTTT. Filled out from reference TRBV18 and TRBJ1-1, the complete variable domain reads NAGVMQNPRHLVRRRGQEARLRCSPMKGHSHVYWYRQLPEEGLKFMVYLQKENIIDESGMPKERFSAEFPKEGPSILRIQQVVRGDSAAYFCASSPPQGASTEAFFGQGTRLTVV.

A note on this clone: Other DNA sequences within the sample encode an identical CDR3. For the CDR3, the DNA is TGTGCCAGCAGCCTACAGGGGAACACTGAAGCTTTCTTT. It is translated as CASSLQGNTEAFF. The chain recombines TRBV11-3 with TRBJ1-1; maybe TRBD1 (6 bases). The V gene's germline CDR1 is SGHNT and CDR2 YENEEA. This CDR3 comprises 13 residues. V was trimmed by 5 bases and J by 1 base, leaving 8 bases between them.

The genes are TRBV18 and TRBJ2-1; 8 nucleotides match TRBD2. CDR1 is KGHSH, CDR2 LQKENI, per germline. J was trimmed by 7 bases and V by 3 bases; bases with no gene match: 8. This CDR3 comprises 15 residues. The CDR3 loop reads CASSPPGRGGNEQFF. CDR3 bases: TGTGCCAGCTCACCTCCCGGGAGGGGGGGTAATGAGCAGTTCTTC. The variable domain in full, completed from reference TRBV18 and TRBJ2-1, reads NAGVMQNPRHLVRRRGQEARLRCSPMKGHSHVYWYRQLPEEGLKFMVYLQKENIIDESGMPKERFSAEFPKEGPSILRIQQVVRGDSAAYFCASSPPGRGGNEQFFGPGTRLTVL.

This chain joins TRBV5-1 and TRBJ2-4; 15 bases map to TRBD2. The CDR3 is 18 residues long. V shed 3 bases, J shed 5 bases, and the junction held 9 bases outside the gene matches. The germline V gene encodes CDR1 SGHRS and CDR2 YFSETQ. The CDR3 DNA is TGCGCCAGCAGCTCGGGACTAGCGGGAGGAATAGGAGAAAACATTCAGTACTTC. Translated, it gives CASSSGLAGGIGENIQYF.

Worth noting for this clone: Other nucleotide sequences in the sample specify the same CDR3. The rearrangement joins TRBV3-1 (or the pseudogene TRBV3-2) to TRBJ1-5; maybe TRBD1 (5 bases). V was trimmed by 0 bases and J by 2 bases, leaving 5 bases between them. The CDR3 has 14 residues. In germline, CDR1 is LGHDT, CDR2 YNNKEL (reference sequence). CDR3 residues: CASSQEGGNQPQHF. CDR3 bases: TGTGCCAGCAGCCAAGAAGGGGGCAATCAGCCCCAGCATTTT.

The sample holds a few counts of this clone. This chain uses TRBV9 with TRBJ2-3, with 10 bases that match TRBD2. Germline V CDR1 and CDR2: SGDLS, YYNGEE. This CDR3 spans 17 amino acids. The ends lost 0 bases at V and 3 bases at J; junction bases unmatched: 7. In DNA, the CDR3 is TGTGCCAGCAGCGTAGCTCCTAGCGGGAGTCGTACAGATACGCAGTATTTT. Translated: CASSVAPSGSRTDTQYF. Complete variable domain (other parts from reference TRBV9 and TRBJ2-3): DSGVTQTPKHLITATGQRVTLRCSPRSGDLSVYWYQQSLDQGLQFLIQYYNGEERAKGNILERFSAQQFPDLHSELNLSSLELGDSALYFCASSVAPSGSRTDTQYFGPGTRLTVL.